This T cell receptor (beta chain) was recorded in a study of TIL therapy for anti-PD-1-resistant metastatic lung cancer. This clone was seen only a few times. Sequencing used immunoSEQ v3. Libraries were prepared by immunoSEQ multiplex PCR; TCRdb keeps only in-frame clonotypes and omits some of them. The sample has about 32,000 clones, 74% seen once. The time point was: pre-treatment sample, taken before nivolumab and TIL therapy. This TCR derives from a woman between 25 and 80 years old with non-small cell lung cancer. Sequencing was performed on blood, taken at baseline.

CDR3 loop: CASSLALDEKLFF. The CDR3 DNA sequence: TGCGCCAGCAGCTTGGCCTTAGATGAAAAACTGTTTTTT. This rearrangement joins TRBV5-1 to TRBJ1-4; D remains ambiguous. The CDR3 runs to 13 residues. Germline CDR1 and CDR2: SGHRS and YFSETQ. V shed 0 bases and J shed 6 bases, with 6 bases lying between them.